One sample yielded the 32 T cell receptor beta chains listed below, sequenced in a study of T cell repertoires in cytomegalovirus infection. TCRdb reprocessed the reads via MiXCR and lists one record per CDR3 protein. The sample carries 100,000 to 120,000 distinct CDR3 sequences, around 30% recorded once. These receptors are not linked to any known antigen. The sample here was CD8+ T cells from cultured PBMCs, taken from culture after CMV antigen stimulation. All receptors come from a human donor in good health (CMV status not recorded). Some clones in this sample may be carry-over from other donors' samples.

This clonotype has just a few counts. This chain joins TRBV7-6 and TRBJ2-7; no clear D. The CDR3 is made up of 13 amino acids. Trimming removed 1 base from V and 2 bases from J, with 6 bases in between. Germline V gene lookup returns CDR1 SGHVS and CDR2 FNYEAQ. The CDR3 spells CASSLEETYEQYF. CDR3 nucleotides: TGTGCCAGCAGCTTAGAGGAGACCTACGAGCAGTACTTC.

This chain joins TRBV5-1 and TRBJ2-5; perhaps TRBD2 as D (5 bases). Germline V lookup: CDR1 SGHRS, CDR2 YFSETQ. This CDR3 region has 14 residues. The V end was cut by 4 bases, the J end by 4 bases, with 14 bases between. The CDR3 is CASSLYRTGETQYF. The CDR3 DNA is TGCGCCAGCAGCCTCTATCGGACTGGAGAGACCCAGTACTTC.

There are a few counts of this clonotype. The rearrangement uses TRBV24-1 and TRBJ1-5, with D possibly being TRBD1 (5 bases). The ends were cut back, 5 bases at V and 5 bases at J, with 9 bases in the middle. CDR1 and CDR2 (germline): KGHDR, SFDVKD. The CDR3 runs 13 residues. CDR3 region: CATSARGDQPQHF. In DNA form, the CDR3 reads TGTGCCACCAGTGCGAGGGGCGATCAGCCCCAGCATTTT.

The chain recombines TRBV6-1 with TRBJ2-7; 8 bases are a match to TRBD1. V was pared by 3 bases and J by 3 bases, with 7 bases of the junction left unmatched. The V gene's germline CDR1 is MNHNS and CDR2 SASEGT. The CDR3 totals 15 residues. The DNA for the CDR3 is TGTGCCAGCAGTGATTGGACAGGGACCTTCTACGAGCAGTACTTC. It codes for CASSDWTGTFYEQYF.

This clonotype has only one observation. This chain uses TRBV7-2 with TRBJ2-1; D perhaps matches TRBD1 (6 bases). V was trimmed by 1 base and J by 4 bases, leaving 11 bases between them. This CDR3 is 15 amino acids long. CDR1 is SGHTA, CDR2 FQGNSA, per germline. Here the CDR3 DNA reads TGTGCCAGCAGCTTAGTGCTAGGGGGTTACAATGAGCAGTTCTTC. Its translation: CASSLVLGGYNEQFF.

The gene calls are TRBV20-1 and TRBJ1-6, with D maybe TRBD1 (5 bases). Germline V gene lookup returns CDR1 DFQATT and CDR2 SNEGSKA (reference sequence). V shed 5 bases and J shed 8 bases, with 13 bases lying between them. The CDR3 length is 13 residues. The CDR3 coding sequence is TGCAGTGCTGGACAAAGGAGGGATTCACCCCTCCACTTT. Encoded protein: CSAGQRRDSPLHF.

V usage is TRBV29-1 and J usage is TRBJ1-2, with a possible D match to TRBD1 (5 bases). This CDR3 is built from 12 residues. Germline loops: CDR1 SQVTM, CDR2 ANQGSEA. The V and J ends lost 6 bases and 4 bases respectively, with 12 bases between them. CDR3 sequence reads: CSVAGGTYGYTF. The CDR3 DNA sequence: TGCAGCGTCGCCGGGGGGACCTATGGCTACACCTTC.

The chain links TRBV7-6 to TRBJ2-7; TRBD2 is a possible D gene (7 bases). CDR3 size: 14 residues. Germline CDR1 is SGHVS and CDR2 is FNYEAQ. Between the trimmed V and J ends, which lost 3 bases and 2 bases, there was a span of 11 bases. CDR3 sequence reads: CASSLGGATYEQYF. CDR3 in DNA: TGTGCCAGCAGCTTGGGGGGGGCCACCTACGAGCAGTACTTC. The full variable domain, completed using reference TRBV7-6 and TRBJ2-7, is GAGVSQSPRYKVTKRGQDVALRCDPISGHVSLYWYRQALGQGPEFLTYFNYEAQQDKSGLPNDRFSAERPEGSISTLTIQRTEQRDSAMYRCASSLGGATYEQYFGPGTRLTVT.

This clonotype has a count of ten or more. The gene calls are TRBV7-2 and TRBJ2-2; D not resolved. The CDR3 is 12 amino acids. Trimming took off 2 bases at V and 11 bases at J, with 9 bases between the two ends. The V gene's germline CDR1 is SGHTA and CDR2 FQGNSA. The CDR3 nucleotides are TGTGCCAGCAGCTTATTCTCCTCTGAGCTGTTTTTT. Translated, it gives CASSLFSSELFF.

CDR3: CASSAQSTGEAFF. As DNA, the CDR3 is TGTGCCAGCAGCGCTCAATCAACAGGGGAAGCTTTCTTT. This chain joins TRBV9 and TRBJ1-1; TRBD1 might be the D (6 bases). This CDR3 comprises 13 residues. The V and J ends lost 3 bases and 8 bases respectively, with 14 bases between them. Per germline, CDR1 SGDLS and CDR2 YYNGEE.

This clonotype was counted only a few times. The chain uses TRBV4-1 and TRBJ2-7; D might be TRBD1 (5 bases). V was cut by 4 bases and J by 2 bases, with 21 bases left in between. This CDR3 has 17 amino acids. Germline V gene data show CDR1 as MGHRA and CDR2 as YSYEKL. In DNA form, the CDR3 reads TGCGCCAGCAGCCCCCTTCTAAAGGGCAGGGCACCCTACGAGCAGTACTTC. It encodes CASSPLLKGRAPYEQYF.

This clonotype turned up a few times. The chain couples TRBV28 to TRBJ2-7; maybe TRBD1 (5 bases). V lost 3 bases and J lost 2, with 20 bases in between. This CDR3 spans 17 amino acids. CDR1 and CDR2 (germline): MDHEN, SYDVKM. Here the CDR3 reads CASSLESGAVSPYEQYF. As DNA, the CDR3 is TGTGCCAGCAGTTTGGAGTCTGGGGCAGTCTCCCCCTACGAGCAGTACTTC.

The chain has TRBV6-5 and TRBJ1-1, with D uncertain. Germline V gene data show CDR1 as MNHEY and CDR2 as SVGAGI. Trimming took off 7 bases at V and 1 base at J, with 10 bases between the two ends. The CDR3 length is 13 residues. For the CDR3, the DNA is TGTGCCAGCACCCTACAGCAGAACACTGAAGCTTTCTTT. The encoded protein is CASTLQQNTEAFF.

This chain joins TRBV28 and TRBJ1-3; tentatively, D is TRBD1 (6 bases). The V end was cut by 3 bases, the J end by 1 base, with 13 bases between. This CDR3 spans 16 amino acids. The V gene's germline CDR1 is MDHEN and CDR2 SYDVKM. CDR3 nucleotides: TGTGCCAGCAGTTTGTGGACAGCCGGTTCTGGAAACACCATATATTTT. Translation: CASSLWTAGSGNTIYF.

The chain combines TRBV6-6 with TRBJ2-1, with 9 bases lining up with TRBD1. CDR1 MNHNY and CDR2 SVGAGI come from the germline V gene (reference sequence). The CDR3 length is 17 residues. Unmatched junction bases numbered 14, after V lost 4 bases and J lost 7 bases. The CDR3 is CASSLQQGATFSNEQFF. The CDR3 DNA follows: TGTGCCAGCAGTTTGCAACAGGGGGCGACCTTTTCGAATGAGCAGTTCTTC.

This clonotype was seen a handful of times. V is TRBV15 and J is TRBJ1-5; 11 positions agree with TRBD1. The CDR3 totals 17 residues. Germline V gives CDR1 LNHNV, CDR2 YYDKDF (reference sequence). With 1 base clipped from V and 1 base from J, the junction kept 3 bases outside the gene matches. CDR3 sequence reads: CATSRARTGGSNQPQHF. CDR3 DNA sequence: TGTGCCACCAGCAGAGCGAGGACAGGGGGCAGCAATCAGCCCCAGCATTTT.

This sequence joins TRBV20-1 and TRBJ2-3; TRBD2 matches at 13 bases. Germline V gene data show CDR1 as DFQATT and CDR2 as SNEGSKA (reference sequence). Unmatched junction bases numbered 1, after V lost 3 bases and J lost 1 base. The CDR3 runs 15 residues. The CDR3 DNA reads TGCAGTGCTAGCGGACTAGCGGGGGGCACAGATACGCAGTATTTT. This sequence encodes CSASGLAGGTDTQYF.

The chain is built from TRBV6-2 or TRBV6-3 and TRBJ1-5; D call uncertain. Germline V CDR1 and CDR2: MNHEY, SVGEGT. The ends were cut back, 6 bases at V and 6 bases at J, with 6 bases in the middle. The length of the CDR3 is 11 residues. The CDR3 is CASRPPQPQHF. The DNA for the CDR3 is TGTGCCAGCAGACCACCTCAGCCCCAGCATTTT.

This chain links TRBV5-1 with TRBJ2-7; possible D gene TRBD2, 5 bases. Germline-derived CDR1 and CDR2 are SGHRS and YFSETQ. The CDR3 contains 14 residues. V was shortened by 1 base and J by 3 bases, with 11 bases between the two germline ends. The CDR3 spells CASSLTPGNYEQYF. CDR3 sequence (DNA): TGCGCCAGCAGCTTGACCCCCGGGAACTACGAGCAGTACTTC. Full variable domain (missing parts from reference TRBV5-1 and TRBJ2-7): KAGVTQTPRYLIKTRGQQVTLSCSPISGHRSVSWYQQTPGQGLQFLFEYFSETQRNKGNFPGRFSGRQFSNSRSEMNVSTLELGDSALYLCASSLTPGNYEQYFGPGTRLTVT.

V usage is TRBV7-9 and J usage is TRBJ1-1, with D hard to call. V lost 11 bases and J 4 bases, leaving 23 bases between the germline ends. CDR3 size: 15 residues. Germline values: CDR1 SEHNR, CDR2 FQNEAQ (reference sequence). The CDR3 spells CACKSWEVGLTEAFF. For the CDR3, the DNA is TGTGCCTGTAAGTCCTGGGAGGTCGGTCTCACTGAAGCTTTCTTT.

The chain has TRBV7-6 and TRBJ2-5; D not certain. Germline loops: CDR1 SGHVS, CDR2 FNYEAQ. CDR3 length: 13 amino acids. Trimming shortened V by 5 bases and J by 5 bases, and 12 bases separated the two germline ends. CDR3: CASSPTSYETQYF. The CDR3 DNA reads TGTGCCAGCAGCCCAACGTCGTACGAGACCCAGTACTTC.

V is TRBV3-1 and J is TRBJ2-1; D remains unclear. CDR1 LGHDT and CDR2 YNNKEL come from the germline V gene (reference sequence). CDR3 length equals 14 residues. V was clipped by 4 bases and J by 3 bases, with 10 bases between them. The CDR3: CASSPEAVYNEQFF. The CDR3 DNA sequence: TGTGCCAGCAGCCCAGAAGCAGTCTACAATGAGCAGTTCTTC.

This sequence joins TRBV11-1 and TRBJ2-1; 9 nucleotides line up with TRBD1. Germline V gene data show CDR1 as SGHAT and CDR2 as FQDESV (reference sequence). CDR3 length equals 15 residues. V trimming: 5 bases; J trimming: 4 bases; junction bases outside the gene matches: 6. The chain's CDR3 is CASSEPGTGYNEQFF. CDR3 in DNA: TGTGCCAGCAGCGAACCCGGGACAGGGTACAATGAGCAGTTCTTC.

This clonotype was picked up many times. This sequence joins TRBV29-1 and TRBJ2-1; weak D call: TRBD1 (6 bases). Germline V gene sequence: CDR1 SQVTM, CDR2 ANQGSEA. CDR3 size: 16 residues. V gave up 0 bases and J gave up 0 bases, with 12 bases separating them. The CDR3 bases are TGCAGCGTTGAAGATGGACAGCGAAGCTCCTACAATGAGCAGTTCTTC. It encodes CSVEDGQRSSYNEQFF.

J is TRBJ2-3 and V is TRBV6-6; maybe TRBD2 (5 bases). Germline CDR1 is MNHNY and CDR2 is SVGAGI (reference sequence). Trimming pared 2 bases from V and 0 bases from J, leaving 12 bases between. The CDR3 loop spans 16 amino acids. The CDR3 reads CASSYPEGSSTDTQYF. CDR3 in DNA: TGTGCCAGCAGTTACCCTGAGGGCAGTAGCACAGATACGCAGTATTTT.

The chain has TRBV4-1 and TRBJ2-2; the D call may be TRBD1 or TRBD2 (5 bases each). Deletions cut 1 base from V and 4 bases from J, with 16 bases between. CDR3 size: 17 residues. Germline V gives CDR1 MGHRA, CDR2 YSYEKL. The chain's CDR3 is CASSQVIGGSGTGELFF. The DNA for the CDR3 is TGCGCCAGCAGCCAAGTGATTGGGGGTTCTGGCACCGGGGAGCTGTTTTTT.

In its sample, this clonotype was seen many times. The J gene is TRBJ2-7, the V gene TRBV4-3; D gene uncertain. The V and J ends lost 0 bases and 10 bases respectively, with 13 bases between them. This CDR3 is 13 amino acids long. Per the germline V gene, CDR1 is LGHNA and CDR2 is YSLEER. The CDR3 reads CASSQDQGRLQYF. Written as DNA, the CDR3 is TGCGCCAGCAGCCAAGATCAAGGACGTCTTCAGTACTTC.

The chain is built from TRBV20-1 and TRBJ2-7; no firm D call. The CDR3 consists of 15 residues. The ends were cut back, 5 bases at V and 1 base at J, with 18 bases in the middle. Germline V CDR1 and CDR2: DFQATT, SNEGSKA (reference sequence). The CDR3 loop reads CSAPPSGGKSYEQYF. CDR3 bases: TGCAGTGCTCCCCCCTCGGGCGGTAAATCCTACGAGCAGTACTTC.

This clonotype has at least ten counts. J is TRBJ1-2 and V is TRBV7-9; TRBD1 matches at 9 bases. CDR3 length equals 15 residues. In germline, CDR1 is SEHNR, CDR2 FQNEAQ (reference sequence). The V and J ends lost 5 bases and 6 bases, in that order; junction bases with no gene match: 10. The CDR3 loop reads CASSPSRTGVHGYTF. CDR3 coding DNA: TGTGCCAGCAGCCCGAGCCGGACAGGGGTCCATGGCTACACCTTC.

The chain links TRBV6-5 to TRBJ2-2, with D uncertain. Trimming pared 2 bases from V and 3 bases from J, leaving 4 bases between. The CDR3 length is 13 residues. From germline, CDR1 is MNHEY and CDR2 SVGAGI. The DNA for the CDR3 is TGTGCCAGCAGTTACCTCTACACCGGGGAGCTGTTTTTT. It codes for CASSYLYTGELFF.

The V call is TRBV7-2, the J call TRBJ1-1; D gene unclear. Germline-derived CDR1 and CDR2 are SGHTA and FQGNSA. This CDR3 spans 13 amino acids. Deletions cut 5 bases from V and 2 bases from J, with 9 bases between. In nucleotides, the CDR3 is TGTGCCAGCAGCGAAATTAGAAACACTGAAGCTTTCTTT. This translates into CASSEIRNTEAFF.

This clonotype was detected ten times or more. The J gene is TRBJ2-3, the V gene TRBV5-5, with 9 bases fitting TRBD2. The CDR3 sequence is 17 residues long. Unmatched junction bases numbered 11, after V lost 4 bases and J lost 2 bases. CDR1 is SGHKS, CDR2 YYEKEE, per germline (reference sequence). The CDR3 region is CASSLRSSGALTDTQYF. The DNA of the CDR3 is TGTGCCAGCAGCCTCCGTTCTAGCGGGGCCCTCACAGATACGCAGTATTTT.